This TCR beta chain was recorded in a study of cytomegalovirus exposure and HLA in healthy donors. A word on this clone: Its target is unknown.

The CDR3 sequence is 13 residues long. CDR1 WNHNN and CDR2 SYGVQD come from the germline V gene (reference sequence). V lost 2 bases, J lost 5 bases, and 3 bases stayed unmatched. Study-level findings and limits: TCR association rates varied by HLA locus in a later analysis, with DRB1 highest and HLA-C lowest. The HLA-A and HLA-B alleles of most subjects were reportedly predicted accurately from TCR beta sequences.

PCR primers comprised 60 Vbeta and 13 Jbeta primers. Sequencing used immunoSEQ multiplex PCR; TCRdb keeps in-frame clones, though not all of them. Of 110,000 to 150,000 clones listed, over 80% are singletons. The rearrangement links TRBV10-1 to TRBJ2-7, with 7 nucleotides matching TRBD2. Specimen: PBMCs. The sequence was collected from a male donor in good health and CMV-seronegative. The CDR3 here is CASSEGGVDEQYF. The CDR3 DNA reads as TGCGCCAGCAGTGAGGGGGGGGTCGACGAGCAGTACTTC.